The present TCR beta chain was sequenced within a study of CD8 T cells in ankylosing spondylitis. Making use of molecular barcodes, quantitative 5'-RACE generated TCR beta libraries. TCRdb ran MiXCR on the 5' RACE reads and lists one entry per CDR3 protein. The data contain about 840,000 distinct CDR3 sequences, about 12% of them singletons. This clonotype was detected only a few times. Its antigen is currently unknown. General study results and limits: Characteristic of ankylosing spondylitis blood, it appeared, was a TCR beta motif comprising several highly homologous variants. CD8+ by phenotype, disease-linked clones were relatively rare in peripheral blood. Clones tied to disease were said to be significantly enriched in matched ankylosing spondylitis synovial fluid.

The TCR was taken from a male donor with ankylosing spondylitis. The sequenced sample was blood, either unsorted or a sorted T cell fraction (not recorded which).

CDR3: CASSLARLRGITEAFF. The CDR3, as DNA: TGTGCCAGCAGCTTAGCGCGTTTGAGGGGAATCACTGAAGCTTTCTTT. The V gene is TRBV7-8, the J gene TRBJ1-1; TRBD1 is a possible D gene (5 bases). V was cut by 0 bases and J by 4 bases, with 15 bases left in between. Per germline, CDR1 SGHVS and CDR2 FQNEAQ. The CDR3 has 16 residues.